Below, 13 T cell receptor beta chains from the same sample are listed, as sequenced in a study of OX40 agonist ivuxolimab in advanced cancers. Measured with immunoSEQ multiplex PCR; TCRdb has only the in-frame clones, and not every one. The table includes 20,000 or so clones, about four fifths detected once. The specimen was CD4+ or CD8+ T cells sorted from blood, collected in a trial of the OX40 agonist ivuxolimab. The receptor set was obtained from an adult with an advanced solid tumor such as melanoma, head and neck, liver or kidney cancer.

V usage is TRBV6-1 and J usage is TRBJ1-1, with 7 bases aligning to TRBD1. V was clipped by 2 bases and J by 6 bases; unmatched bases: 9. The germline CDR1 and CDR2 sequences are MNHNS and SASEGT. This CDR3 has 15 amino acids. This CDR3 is CASSEMQGGGSEAFF. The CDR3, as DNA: TGTGCCAGCAGTGAAATGCAGGGGGGAGGCTCTGAAGCTTTCTTT.

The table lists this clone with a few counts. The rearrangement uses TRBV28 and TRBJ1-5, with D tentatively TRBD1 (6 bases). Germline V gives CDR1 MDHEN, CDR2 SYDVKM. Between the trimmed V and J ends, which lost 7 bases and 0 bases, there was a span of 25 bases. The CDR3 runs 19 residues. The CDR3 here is CASTSERTATGYSNQPQHF. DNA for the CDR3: TGTGCCAGCACCTCTGAGAGGACAGCCACCGGCTATAGCAATCAGCCCCAGCATTTT.

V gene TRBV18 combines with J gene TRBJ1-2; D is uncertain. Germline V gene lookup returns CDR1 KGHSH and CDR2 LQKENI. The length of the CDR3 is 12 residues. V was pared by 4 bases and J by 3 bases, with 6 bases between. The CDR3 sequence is CASSLEYYGYTF. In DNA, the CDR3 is TGTGCCAGCTCACTCGAGTACTATGGCTACACCTTC.

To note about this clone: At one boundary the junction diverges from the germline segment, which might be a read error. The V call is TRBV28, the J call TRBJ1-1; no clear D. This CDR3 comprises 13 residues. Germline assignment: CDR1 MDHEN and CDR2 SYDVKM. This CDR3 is CASSPRLGPDTHF. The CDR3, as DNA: TGTGCCAGCAGTCCACGGTTAGGGCCCGACACTCACTTT.

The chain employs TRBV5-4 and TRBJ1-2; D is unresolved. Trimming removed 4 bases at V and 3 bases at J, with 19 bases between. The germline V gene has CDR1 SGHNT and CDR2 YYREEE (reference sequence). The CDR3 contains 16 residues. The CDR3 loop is CASSAWTALLDYGYTF. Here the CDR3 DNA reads TGTGCCAGCAGCGCCTGGACGGCTCTTTTGGACTATGGCTACACCTTC.

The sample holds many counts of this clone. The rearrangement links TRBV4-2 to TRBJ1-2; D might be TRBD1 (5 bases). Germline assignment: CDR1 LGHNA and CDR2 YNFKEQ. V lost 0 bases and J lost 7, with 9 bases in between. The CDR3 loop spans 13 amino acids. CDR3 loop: CASSQDWQGGYTF. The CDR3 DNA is TGTGCCAGCAGCCAAGATTGGCAGGGTGGCTACACCTTC.

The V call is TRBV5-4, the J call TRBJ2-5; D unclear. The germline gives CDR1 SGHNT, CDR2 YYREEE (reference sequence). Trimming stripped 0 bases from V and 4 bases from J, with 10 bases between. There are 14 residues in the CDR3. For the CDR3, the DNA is TGTGCCAGCAGCTTGGCTTGGGGTGGAGAGACCCAGTACTTC. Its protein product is CASSLAWGGETQYF.

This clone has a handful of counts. In nucleotides, the CDR3 is TGTGCCAGCAGCCAAGGGAGGGGGGGAAACTATGGCTACACCTTC. It codes for CASSQGRGGNYGYTF. The chain employs TRBV5-6 and TRBJ1-2, with D maybe TRBD1 (6 bases). CDR1 SGHDT and CDR2 YYEEEE come from the germline V gene. The CDR3 is 15 amino acids. V was clipped by 4 bases and J by 2 bases, with 15 bases between them.

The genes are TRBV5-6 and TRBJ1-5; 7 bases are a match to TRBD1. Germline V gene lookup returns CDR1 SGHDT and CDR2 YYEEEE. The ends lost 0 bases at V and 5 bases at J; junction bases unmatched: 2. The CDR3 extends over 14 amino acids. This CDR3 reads CASSLGTGHQPQHF. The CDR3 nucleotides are TGTGCCAGCAGCTTGGGGACAGGTCATCAGCCCCAGCATTTT. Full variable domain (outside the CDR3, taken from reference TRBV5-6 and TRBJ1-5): DAGVTQSPTHLIKTRGQQVTLRCSPKSGHDTVSWYQQALGQGPQFIFQYYEEEERQRGNFPDRFSGHQFPNYSSELNVNALLLGDSALYLCASSLGTGHQPQHFGDGTRLSIL.

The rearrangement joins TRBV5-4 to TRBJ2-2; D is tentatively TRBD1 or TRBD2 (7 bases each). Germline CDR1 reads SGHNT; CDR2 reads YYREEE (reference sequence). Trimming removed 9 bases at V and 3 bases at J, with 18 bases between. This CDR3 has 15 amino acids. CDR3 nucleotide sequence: TGTGCCACCGGGGGAGGGGGCCCTTACACCGGGGAGCTGTTTTTT. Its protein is CATGGGGPYTGELFF.

The CDR3 spells CASSLHGGDDNEQFF. The CDR3 nucleotides are TGTGCCAGCAGCTTACACGGGGGGGACGACAATGAGCAGTTCTTC. The chain couples TRBV7-9 to TRBJ2-1; 8 bases match TRBD2. Germline assignment: CDR1 SEHNR and CDR2 FQNEAQ (reference sequence). CDR3 length: 15 amino acids. J lost 5 bases, V lost 2 bases, and 5 bases had no gene match.

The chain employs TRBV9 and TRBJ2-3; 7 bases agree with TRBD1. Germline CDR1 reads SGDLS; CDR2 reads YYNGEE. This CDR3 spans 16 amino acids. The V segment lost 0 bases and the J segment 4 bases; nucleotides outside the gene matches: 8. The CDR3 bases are TGTGCCAGCAGCGTAGGTTTAAGGGGGCGCGCAGATACGCAGTATTTT. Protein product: CASSVGLRGRADTQYF.

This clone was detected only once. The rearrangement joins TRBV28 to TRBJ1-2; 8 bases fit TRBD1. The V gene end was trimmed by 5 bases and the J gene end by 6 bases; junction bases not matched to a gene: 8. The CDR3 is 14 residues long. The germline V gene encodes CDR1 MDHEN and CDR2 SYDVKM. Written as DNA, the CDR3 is TGTGCCAGCAGTCGGACAGGGTACCTTGATGGCTACACCTTC. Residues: CASSRTGYLDGYTF.